The 28 T cell receptor beta chains below all came from one sample that was sequenced in a study of blood T cell repertoires in COVID-19. Measured with immunoSEQ multiplex PCR; TCRdb has only the in-frame clones, and not every one. This repertoire shows about 120,000 clones, 70% to 80% found once; its top ten account for 6.2%. Material for sequencing was peripheral blood. These TCRs come from a man between 65 and 85 years old with acute or convalescent COVID-19.

The chain links TRBV5-1 to TRBJ2-5; 11 bases match TRBD1. The junction had 7 bases not matched to a gene; V was cut back by 4 bases and J by 5 bases. The CDR3 totals 15 residues. Germline loops: CDR1 SGHRS, CDR2 YFSETQ. This chain's CDR3 is CASSPDRGRFETQYF. As DNA, the CDR3 is TGCGCCAGCAGCCCGGACAGGGGGCGTTTTGAGACCCAGTACTTC.

The rearrangement joins TRBV10-3 to TRBJ2-3, with D possibly being TRBD1 (6 bases). The V gene lost 3 bases and the J gene lost 7 bases, with 11 bases spanning the gap. CDR1 and CDR2 (germline): ENHRY, SYGVKD. The CDR3 loop spans 13 amino acids. CDR3 amino acids: CAISDRTDYTQYF. CDR3 in DNA: TGTGCCATCAGTGACAGGACAGACTATACGCAGTATTTT.

The V gene is TRBV2, the J gene TRBJ1-5; D is possibly TRBD1 (5 bases). CDR1 and CDR2 from the germline V gene are SNHLY and FYNNEI. This CDR3 is built from 14 residues. Trimming stripped 3 bases from V and 2 bases from J, with 8 bases between. CDR3: CASSDQGGNQPQHF. DNA of the CDR3: TGTGCCAGCAGTGATCAGGGCGGCAATCAGCCCCAGCATTTT.

The chain has TRBV5-1 and TRBJ1-2, with D perhaps matching TRBD1 (5 bases). V was cut by 6 bases and J by 5 bases, with 20 bases left in between. CDR3 length equals 15 residues. CDR1 is SGHRS, CDR2 YFSETQ, per germline. The CDR3 DNA sequence: TGCGCCAGCACCCCCCGTCGGGGGGGATCGTATGGCTACACCTTC. It codes for CASTPRRGGSYGYTF.

The chain links TRBV7-2 to TRBJ2-5; no clear D. Germline CDR1 is SGHTA and CDR2 is FQGNSA. V was shortened by 4 bases and J by 5 bases, with 17 bases between the two germline ends. The CDR3 contains 15 residues. The CDR3 nucleotides read TGTGCCAGCAGCTCCGTCGGCGTTGGGCGCGAGACCCAGTACTTC. Translating gives CASSSVGVGRETQYF.

V gene TRBV24-1 combines with J gene TRBJ2-3; D is ambiguous. Germline V gives CDR1 KGHDR, CDR2 SFDVKD. V was shortened by 3 bases and J by 2 bases, with 8 bases between the two germline ends. The CDR3 contains 14 residues. The CDR3, as DNA: TGTGCCACCAGTGATGGCGGTTACACAGATACGCAGTATTTT. It encodes CATSDGGYTDTQYF.

This sequence joins TRBV5-1 and TRBJ2-2, with D tentatively TRBD2 (7 bases). The CDR3 sequence is 16 residues long. Germline loops: CDR1 SGHRS, CDR2 YFSETQ. The V gene lost 1 base and the J gene lost 4 bases, with 14 bases spanning the gap. The CDR3 DNA is TGCGCCAGCAGCTTGAACTTGGGGGGGCGCACCGGGGAGCTGTTTTTT. This sequence encodes CASSLNLGGRTGELFF.

This chain links TRBV3-1 (or the pseudogene TRBV3-2) with TRBJ2-5, with D possibly matching TRBD2 (5 bases). V was clipped by 1 base and J by 0 bases, with 6 bases between them. Germline V gene data show CDR1 as LGHDT and CDR2 as YNNKEL (reference sequence). This CDR3 spans 14 amino acids. The CDR3: CASSQAGNQETQYF. For the CDR3, the DNA is TGTGCCAGCAGCCAAGCCGGGAACCAAGAGACCCAGTACTTC.

This clone was seen a few times. The chain uses TRBV6-1 and TRBJ2-5; unclear D gene. Germline V gene data show CDR1 as MNHNS and CDR2 as SASEGT. Trimming stripped 2 bases from V and 1 base from J, with 11 bases between. This CDR3 has 15 residues. The CDR3 loop reads CASSEYVAVQETQYF. Here the CDR3 DNA reads TGTGCCAGCAGTGAATATGTAGCAGTCCAAGAGACCCAGTACTTC.

This chain connects TRBV18 to TRBJ1-1; D is uncertain. Looked up from germline, CDR1 is KGHSH and CDR2 is LQKENI. The germline V and J ends were trimmed by 5 bases and 4 bases, with 11 bases remaining between them. The CDR3 is made up of 13 amino acids. The CDR3 sequence: CASSTVAGTEAFF. In DNA, the CDR3 is TGTGCCAGCTCAACAGTGGCGGGCACTGAAGCTTTCTTT.

The chain uses TRBV29-1 and TRBJ1-1, with unresolved D. The CDR3 is 15 amino acids. Deletions cut 2 bases from V and 10 bases from J, with 23 bases between. CDR1 SQVTM and CDR2 ANQGSEA come from the germline V gene. The chain's CDR3 is CSVERFVAAWPTAFF. CDR3 nucleotide sequence: TGCAGCGTTGAAAGGTTCGTGGCGGCTTGGCCGACAGCTTTCTTT. Full variable domain (remainder filled in from reference TRBV29-1 and TRBJ1-1): SAVISQKPSRDICQRGTSLTIQCQVDSQVTMMFWYRQQPGQSLTLIATANQGSEATYESGFVIDKFPISRPNLTFSTLTVSNMSPEDSSIYLCSVERFVAAWPTAFFGQGTRLTVV.

Concerning this clone itself: Additional DNA sequences in this sample encode the identical CDR3. V gene TRBV5-1 combines with J gene TRBJ1-2; the match to TRBD1 covers 10 bases. Trimming removed 3 bases from V and 8 bases from J; junction bases left unmatched: 4. Germline CDR1 SGHRS, CDR2 YFSETQ. The CDR3 runs 13 residues. Written as DNA, the CDR3 is TGCGCCAGCAGCTCGGGACAGGGGTTCGGCTACACCTTC. It codes for CASSSGQGFGYTF.

The V gene is TRBV30, the J gene TRBJ1-5; no clear D. The CDR3 is 14 amino acids. Trimming shortened V by 3 bases and J by 5 bases, and 14 bases separated the two germline ends. CDR1 is GTSNPN, CDR2 SVGIG, per germline (reference sequence). The DNA of the CDR3 is TGTGCCTGGAGCTTCCGGGGTACTCATCAGCCCCAGCATTTT. Translated, it gives CAWSFRGTHQPQHF.

V and J are TRBV19 and TRBJ2-7, with D maybe TRBD2 (5 bases). Trimming removed 6 bases at V and 1 base at J, with 13 bases between. The CDR3 runs to 14 residues. The germline gives CDR1 LNHDA, CDR2 SQIVND (reference sequence). CDR3 sequence reads: CASSTGIESYEQYF. The CDR3 DNA reads TGTGCCAGTAGCACCGGGATAGAATCCTACGAGCAGTACTTC.

The chain uses TRBV7-9 and TRBJ2-3; D ambiguous. CDR1 is SEHNR and CDR2 is FQNEAQ in the germline V gene (reference sequence). The CDR3 has 14 residues. Trimming took 3 bases from V and 2 from J, leaving 9 bases between them. CDR3 sequence reads: CASSFPEYTDTQYF. CDR3 DNA: TGTGCCAGCAGCTTTCCGGAGTACACAGATACGCAGTATTTT.

This clone was picked up one time. V gene TRBV6-5 combines with J gene TRBJ1-4; 10 bases fit TRBD1. The CDR3 loop spans 16 amino acids. J was trimmed by 6 bases and V by 0 bases; bases with no gene match: 4. CDR1 and CDR2 (germline): MNHEY, SVGAGI. The chain's CDR3 is CASSYSSTGGDEKLFF. The CDR3 DNA is TGTGCCAGCAGTTACTCCTCGACAGGGGGCGATGAAAAACTGTTTTTT.

This chain joins TRBV18 and TRBJ2-3; a possible D gene is TRBD1 (5 bases). The ends were cut back, 1 base at V and 0 bases at J, with 11 bases in the middle. Germline V gene sequence: CDR1 KGHSH, CDR2 LQKENI. The CDR3 covers 16 residues. Here the CDR3 reads CASSPLQGRSTDTQYF. As DNA, the CDR3 is TGTGCCAGCTCACCACTGCAGGGAAGGAGCACAGATACGCAGTATTTT.

The rearrangement joins TRBV3-1 (or the pseudogene TRBV3-2) to TRBJ1-1, with 9 positions matching TRBD1. Germline CDR1 reads LGHDT; CDR2 reads YNNKEL (reference sequence). The V and J ends lost 6 bases and 1 base, in that order; junction bases with no gene match: 0. This CDR3 spans 13 amino acids. The CDR3 loop is CASRGQGNTEAFF. CDR3 in DNA: TGTGCCAGCAGGGGACAGGGGAACACTGAAGCTTTCTTT.

The chain employs TRBV4-3 and TRBJ2-7, with 10 bases that match TRBD2. This CDR3 is built from 14 residues. Germline trimming cut 3 bases from V and 4 bases from J; bases unmatched to any gene: 3. CDR1 and CDR2 (germline): LGHNA, YSLEER. CDR3 in DNA: TGCGCCAGCAGCCAGCAGCGGGGGGGTTACGAGCAGTACTTC. Translating it yields CASSQQRGGYEQYF.

In DNA, the CDR3 is TGCAGCGTGGGGGACAGAACCTCCGAGCAGTACTTC. Its protein product is CSVGDRTSEQYF. J is TRBJ2-7 and V is TRBV29-1; 7 nucleotides line up with TRBD1. Germline V gives CDR1 SQVTM, CDR2 ANQGSEA. Unmatched junction bases numbered 8, after V lost 6 bases and J lost 6 bases. The CDR3 covers 12 residues.

The chain combines TRBV5-4 with TRBJ2-6; D is uncertain. The CDR3 runs 13 residues. Looked up from germline, CDR1 is SGHNT and CDR2 is YYREEE (reference sequence). V lost 3 bases and J lost 9, with 10 bases in between. CDR3 DNA: TGTGCCAGCAGCTCAACAGTAAACAACGTCCTGACTTTC. It specifies CASSSTVNNVLTF.

The rearrangement links TRBV19 to TRBJ2-7; 9 bases match TRBD1. The CDR3 extends over 15 amino acids. Trimming cost V 3 bases and J 2 bases; bases outside gene matches: 5. CDR1 and CDR2 (germline): LNHDA, SQIVND (reference sequence). The CDR3 nucleotides read TGTGCCAGTAGTATTTCCGGACAGGGGCCCTACGAGCAGTACTTC. Amino acid sequence: CASSISGQGPYEQYF.

This sequence joins TRBV3-1 (or the pseudogene TRBV3-2) and TRBJ2-2, with 11 bases matching TRBD2. With 5 bases clipped from V and 7 bases from J, the junction kept 6 bases outside the gene matches. This CDR3 spans 15 amino acids. Looked up from germline, CDR1 is LGHDT and CDR2 is YNNKEL (reference sequence). The CDR3, as DNA: TGTGCCAGCAGCGGTAGCGGGAGGGCTCTCGGGGAGCTGTTTTTT. Its protein is CASSGSGRALGELFF.

The chain links TRBV6-5 to TRBJ1-1; D ambiguous. Germline CDR1 and CDR2: MNHEY and SVGAGI. The CDR3 is made up of 13 amino acids. The V end lost 0 bases, the J end lost 5 bases, and 7 bases lay between the germline ends. CDR3 amino acids: CASSYSAKTEAFF. The CDR3, as DNA: TGTGCCAGCAGTTACTCGGCAAAGACTGAAGCTTTCTTT.

The chain uses TRBV3-1 (or the pseudogene TRBV3-2) and TRBJ2-5; possible D gene TRBD1, 6 bases. Trimming cost V 2 bases and J 5 bases, with 12 bases left between them. The CDR3 is 14 residues long. Germline CDR1 reads LGHDT; CDR2 reads YNNKEL (reference sequence). The CDR3 DNA reads TGTGCCAGCAGCCAATTCATTGGGGGCGAGACCCAGTACTTC. As protein: CASSQFIGGETQYF.

The chain is built from TRBV7-2 and TRBJ1-5; TRBD1 is a possible D gene (5 bases). This CDR3 is 13 amino acids long. Germline-derived CDR1 and CDR2 are SGHTA and FQGNSA. The V end was cut by 2 bases, the J end by 4 bases, with 6 bases between. The CDR3 DNA reads TGTGCCAGCAGCTTACCAGGGAATCAGCCCCAGCATTTT. Protein product: CASSLPGNQPQHF.

The rearrangement uses TRBV27 and TRBJ1-1; D perhaps matches TRBD1 (6 bases). Trimming took 9 bases from V and 0 from J, leaving 17 bases between them. The CDR3 consists of 15 residues. From germline, CDR1 is MNHEY and CDR2 SMNVEV (reference sequence). CDR3 sequence reads: CASRFLDRLNTEAFF. DNA for the CDR3: TGTGCCAGTAGATTTTTAGACAGGTTGAACACTGAAGCTTTCTTT.

The gene calls are TRBV18 and TRBJ2-4; D perhaps matches TRBD1 (6 bases). Germline-derived CDR1 and CDR2 are KGHSH and LQKENI. The CDR3 is made up of 17 amino acids. Deletions cut 2 bases from V and 0 bases from J, with 14 bases between. This CDR3 is CASSPTTGLGAKNIQYF. DNA of the CDR3: TGTGCCAGCTCACCAACCACAGGGTTGGGAGCCAAAAACATTCAGTACTTC. The whole variable domain, filled in from reference TRBV18 and TRBJ2-4, reads NAGVMQNPRHLVRRRGQEARLRCSPMKGHSHVYWYRQLPEEGLKFMVYLQKENIIDESGMPKERFSAEFPKEGPSILRIQQVVRGDSAAYFCASSPTTGLGAKNIQYFGAGTRLSVL.